The 16 T cell receptor beta chains below were found in one sample sequenced in a study of breast tumors, draining lymph nodes, adjacent tissues. TCRdb recomputed calls from the multiplex PCR reads with MiXCR, one row per CDR3 protein. Found here are some 120,000 distinct CDR3 sequences, about 20% of them singletons; the top ten hold under 4.5%. The lymph nodes were axillary draining lymph nodes from breast cancer patients. The specimen sequenced was axillary lymph node tissue. These receptors all stem from a female donor with breast cancer. Some clones in this sample may be carry-over from other donors' samples.

This clonotype has a count of ten or more. The rearrangement uses TRBV27 and TRBJ2-7, with D unclear. The CDR3 totals 13 residues. V was cut by 2 bases and J by 2 bases, with 7 bases left in between. The V gene's germline CDR1 is MNHEY and CDR2 SMNVEV (reference sequence). CDR3 coding DNA: TGTGCCAGCAGTTTAGGACCGGCCTACGAGCAGTACTTC. Its protein product is CASSLGPAYEQYF.

This clonotype came up many times. The V gene is TRBV2, the J gene TRBJ2-7; 9 bases match TRBD2. The CDR3 runs 14 residues. CDR1 is SNHLY, CDR2 FYNNEI, per germline. Losses at the gene ends were 7 bases for V and 4 bases for J; bases not matched to a gene: 8. The CDR3 protein is CASKISGGVYEQYF. In DNA form, the CDR3 reads TGTGCCAGCAAGATTAGCGGGGGAGTATACGAGCAGTACTTC.

This rearrangement joins TRBV11-2 to TRBJ2-3, with 7 bases lining up with TRBD2. Germline CDR1 is SGHAT and CDR2 is FQNNGV. The CDR3 contains 12 residues. V trimming: 5 bases; J trimming: 11 bases; junction bases outside the gene matches: 7. CDR3 sequence: CASSPAGVRQYF. In DNA, the CDR3 is TGTGCCAGCAGCCCCGCGGGGGTGAGGCAGTATTTT.

The J gene is TRBJ2-3, the V gene TRBV3-1; no clear D. The CDR3 spans 15 residues. Germline CDR1 reads LGHDT; CDR2 reads YNNKEL (reference sequence). V was clipped by 1 base and J by 4 bases, with 12 bases between them. The CDR3 here is CASSQVSNVADTQYF. The DNA of the CDR3 is TGTGCCAGCAGCCAAGTGTCTAACGTCGCAGATACGCAGTATTTT.

This clonotype came up many times. This sequence joins TRBV7-2 and TRBJ2-5; maybe TRBD2 (5 bases). Germline V gives CDR1 SGHTA, CDR2 FQGNSA. V was trimmed by 5 bases and J by 7 bases, leaving 11 bases between them. The CDR3 extends over 12 amino acids. CDR3 protein: CASSQLEPTQYF. CDR3 bases: TGTGCCAGCAGCCAACTAGAGCCGACCCAGTACTTC.

As for this clonotype: A read error may be the cause here, since a much bigger clone is one base away. The chain is built from TRBV20-1 and TRBJ2-3; D gene uncertain. The CDR3 has 13 residues. V was pared by 0 bases and J by 4 bases, with 8 bases between. CDR1 is DFQATT, CDR2 SNEGSKA, per germline (reference sequence). This chain's CDR3 is CSARDSGADTQYF. As DNA, the CDR3 is TGCAGTGCTAGAGACTCGGGCGCAGATACGCAGTATTTT.

This clonotype was found many times. The genes are TRBV5-5 and TRBJ2-7; 13 positions match TRBD2. This CDR3 is 17 amino acids long. The trim removed 3 bases at V and 2 bases at J, leaving 8 bases unmatched. In germline, CDR1 is SGHKS, CDR2 YYEKEE (reference sequence). For the CDR3, the DNA is TGTGCCAGCAGCTCGTTCGGGACTAGCGGGAAAGCCTACGAGCAGTACTTC. Amino acid sequence: CASSSFGTSGKAYEQYF.

On this clonotype: This may stem from a read error, because a much larger clone lies one nucleotide away. The chain combines TRBV2 with TRBJ2-2; 9 bases are a match to TRBD2. Germline trimming cut 4 bases from V and 7 bases from J; bases unmatched to any gene: 7. Germline CDR1 and CDR2: SNHLY and FYNNEI. The CDR3 runs 15 residues. CDR3 DNA sequence: TGTGCCAGCAGTGGAGCGGGGGGCCGAGGCGGGGAGCTGTTTTTT. Its translation: CASSGAGGRGGELFF.

This clonotype came up many times. This chain connects TRBV9 to TRBJ2-3; D is unresolved. The ends were cut back, 3 bases at V and 7 bases at J, with 12 bases in the middle. There are 13 residues in the CDR3. Germline CDR1 reads SGDLS; CDR2 reads YYNGEE. CDR3 sequence: CASSESGMYTQYF. As DNA, the CDR3 is TGTGCCAGCAGCGAATCTGGGATGTATACGCAGTATTTT.

There are many counts of this clonotype. This CDR3 reads CATSGILRGLNTGELFF. The CDR3 DNA reads TGTGCCACCAGTGGAATACTCCGGGGGTTGAACACCGGGGAGCTGTTTTTT. The J gene is TRBJ2-2, the V gene TRBV24-1; TRBD2 might be the D (6 bases). The germline gives CDR1 KGHDR, CDR2 SFDVKD. Trimming cost V 5 bases and J 1 base, with 16 bases left between them. The CDR3 sequence is 17 residues long.

In this sample, this clonotype turned up many times. The gene calls are TRBV15 and TRBJ1-5, with D tentatively TRBD1 (5 bases). Germline CDR1 is LNHNV and CDR2 is YYDKDF (reference sequence). Trimming removed 0 bases from V and 6 bases from J, with 9 bases in between. The length of the CDR3 is 14 residues. DNA for the CDR3: TGTGCCACCAGCAGAGACAGGGTGGCTCAGCCCCAGCATTTT. This codes for CATSRDRVAQPQHF.

This clonotype was counted at least ten times. The chain has TRBV18 and TRBJ2-5; D may be TRBD2 (6 bases). Germline V lookup: CDR1 KGHSH, CDR2 LQKENI. The V end lost 4 bases, the J end lost 3 bases, and 9 bases lay between the germline ends. The CDR3 totals 13 residues. The CDR3 is CASSRGLEETQYF. Here the CDR3 DNA reads TGTGCCAGCTCACGGGGACTGGAAGAGACCCAGTACTTC. The full variable domain, its missing parts supplied by reference TRBV18 and TRBJ2-5, is NAGVMQNPRHLVRRRGQEARLRCSPMKGHSHVYWYRQLPEEGLKFMVYLQKENIIDESGMPKERFSAEFPKEGPSILRIQQVVRGDSAAYFCASSRGLEETQYFGPGTRLLVL.

This clonotype was seen at least ten times. This chain joins TRBV7-9 and TRBJ2-5; tentatively, D is TRBD2 (7 bases). Trimming took off 0 bases at V and 2 bases at J, with 13 bases between the two ends. Germline V gene data show CDR1 as SEHNR and CDR2 as FQNEAQ (reference sequence). The CDR3 length is 16 residues. The CDR3 protein is CASSLAGGGVQETQYF. The DNA for the CDR3 is TGTGCCAGCAGCTTAGCGGGCGGGGGCGTGCAAGAGACCCAGTACTTC.

As concerns this clonotype: With a much larger clone just one base away, this may be a read error. This rearrangement joins TRBV2 to TRBJ2-5, with D possibly TRBD2 on 5 matching bases. The CDR3 is 15 residues long. The V end was cut by 5 bases, the J end by 9 bases, with 22 bases between. Germline V CDR1 and CDR2: SNHLY, FYNNEI. The CDR3 is CASSLRLNSQEPQYF. In DNA form, the CDR3 reads TGTGCCAGCAGTTTAAGACTAAATAGTCAGGAGCCCCAGTACTTC.

The chain combines TRBV18 with TRBJ1-5; D unresolved. Trimming pared 3 bases from V and 2 bases from J, leaving 8 bases between. This CDR3 contains 14 residues. Germline values: CDR1 KGHSH, CDR2 LQKENI. CDR3 coding DNA: TGTGCCAGCTCACCCGTTCAGGGCAATCAGCCCCAGCATTTT. It is translated as CASSPVQGNQPQHF.

This clonotype was seen at least ten times. The rearrangement uses TRBV20-1 and TRBJ2-2; D call uncertain. The CDR3 sequence is 14 residues long. Trimming pared 6 bases from V and 7 bases from J, leaving 18 bases between. CDR1 and CDR2 (germline): DFQATT, SNEGSKA (reference sequence). The CDR3 DNA sequence: TGCAGTGCCTTATCCAGGATGTCAGGCGGGGAGCTGTTTTTT. Protein product: CSALSRMSGGELFF.